What follows are 22 T cell receptor beta chains derived from one specimen sequenced in a study of T cell responses to AZD1222 COVID-19 vaccine. Method: immunoSEQ multiplex PCR; TCRdb's copy keeps in-frame clones and lacks some. The table has 90,000 to 100,000 clones, about nine tenths seen once. The sequenced sample was peripheral blood, obtained 28 days after the second AZD1222 dose. Every receptor here comes from an adult who received the AZD1222 COVID-19 vaccine.

This chain uses TRBV11-3 with TRBJ1-6; 7 bases map to TRBD1. The junction had 12 bases not matched to a gene; V was cut back by 9 bases and J by 10 bases. The CDR3 contains 14 residues. The germline V gene encodes CDR1 SGHNT and CDR2 YENEEA. CDR3 nucleotide sequence: TGTGCCAGGCCCCCAGGGGGACTAAGATCACCCCTCCACTTT. Protein: CARPPGGLRSPLHF.

This clone was observed once. The chain joins TRBV6-5 to TRBJ2-2, with a possible D match to TRBD2 (6 bases). Germline-derived CDR1 and CDR2 are MNHEY and SVGAGI. V was shortened by 7 bases and J by 4 bases, with 10 bases between the two germline ends. This CDR3 is built from 13 residues. CDR3 sequence: CASTGGSTGELFF. DNA of the CDR3: TGTGCCAGCACCGGGGGAAGCACCGGGGAGCTGTTTTTT.

The chain links TRBV12-3 or TRBV12-4 to TRBJ1-1; D is unresolved. This CDR3 comprises 13 residues. Between the trimmed V and J ends, which lost 5 bases and 4 bases, there was a span of 11 bases. CDR3 sequence reads: CASSRVAGTEAFF. The CDR3 DNA follows: TGTGCCAGCAGTCGGGTGGCGGGCACTGAAGCTTTCTTT.

V is TRBV5-6 and J is TRBJ2-5; D is undetermined. Germline CDR1 SGHDT, CDR2 YYEEEE. The CDR3 spans 13 residues. V gave up 0 bases and J gave up 5 bases, with 8 bases separating them. The chain's CDR3 is CASSLERGETQYF. Here the CDR3 DNA reads TGTGCCAGCAGCTTGGAGCGTGGGGAGACCCAGTACTTC.

The rearrangement links TRBV24-1 to TRBJ2-2; D may correspond to TRBD1 or TRBD2 (6 bases each). The CDR3 sequence is 13 residues long. Trimming cost V 4 bases and J 6 bases, with 8 bases left between them. Germline values: CDR1 KGHDR, CDR2 SFDVKD. Here the CDR3 reads CATSDGGAGELFF. The CDR3 nucleotides read TGTGCCACCAGTGACGGGGGCGCCGGGGAGCTGTTTTTT.

This chain uses TRBV7-7 with TRBJ1-4; D remains unclear. With 1 base removed from V and 7 bases from J, the gap between germline ends came to 7 bases. CDR3 length: 13 residues. Per germline, CDR1 SSHAT and CDR2 FNYEAQ (reference sequence). The CDR3 sequence: CASSLGGGEKLFF. CDR3 nucleotides: TGTGCCAGCAGCTTAGGGGGTGGTGAAAAACTGTTTTTT.

The chain links TRBV12-5 to TRBJ2-7; possibly TRBD1 or TRBD2 for D (5 bases each). This CDR3 comprises 17 residues. The germline CDR1 and CDR2 sequences are LGHNT and FRNRAP. V lost 1 base and J 7 bases, leaving 23 bases between the germline ends. The CDR3 reads CASGLAQGTLRAEEQYF. The CDR3 DNA is TGTGCTAGTGGTTTGGCCCAGGGAACACTACGAGCGGAGGAGCAGTACTTC. Full variable domain (rest looked up from reference TRBV12-5 and TRBJ2-7): DARVTQTPRHKVTEMGQEVTMRCQPILGHNTVFWYRQTMMQGLELLAYFRNRAPLDDSGMPKDRFSAEMPDATLATLKIQPSEPRDSAVYFCASGLAQGTLRAEEQYFGPGTRLTVT.

This clone is a singleton in its sample. This chain links TRBV7-9 with TRBJ1-4, with 7 bases aligning to TRBD1. The germline CDR1 and CDR2 sequences are SEHNR and FQNEAQ (reference sequence). V lost 1 base to trimming and J lost 8 bases; unmatched junction nucleotides: 4. The CDR3 covers 14 residues. The CDR3 coding sequence is TGTGCCAGCAGCTTAGGCAGGGGGAGAGAAAAACTGTTTTTT. The encoded protein is CASSLGRGREKLFF.

The chain carries TRBV30 and TRBJ2-1, with 9 nucleotides matching TRBD2. Germline V gives CDR1 GTSNPN, CDR2 SVGIG (reference sequence). The CDR3 extends over 15 amino acids. Trimming removed 2 bases from V and 7 bases from J; junction bases left unmatched: 9. CDR3 loop: CAWSPDSGSNNEQFF. In DNA form, the CDR3 reads TGTGCCTGGAGTCCGGATAGCGGGAGTAATAATGAGCAGTTCTTC. The full variable domain, rest sourced from reference TRBV30 and TRBJ2-1, is SQTIHQWPATLVQPVGSPLSLECTVEGTSNPNLYWYRQAAGRGLQLLFYSVGIGQISSEVPQNLSASRPQDRQFILSSKKLLLSDSGFYLCAWSPDSGSNNEQFFGPGTRLTVL.

The rearrangement links TRBV5-1 to TRBJ2-1, with D perhaps matching TRBD2 (6 bases). Germline CDR1 and CDR2: SGHRS and YFSETQ. The CDR3 runs 15 residues. The V end was cut by 0 bases, the J end by 9 bases, with 16 bases between. The CDR3 DNA follows: TGCGCCAGCAGCTTGGCCGGGGGAAATCAGGGTGAGCAGTTCTTC. Translated: CASSLAGGNQGEQFF.

The rearrangement uses TRBV7-2 and TRBJ1-2; a weak D match, TRBD1 (5 bases). Germline V gene sequence: CDR1 SGHTA, CDR2 FQGNSA. The CDR3 runs 13 residues. Deletions cut 4 bases from V and 5 bases from J, with 11 bases between. CDR3 coding DNA: TGTGCCAGCAGCTCCTATAGACAGTATGGCTACACCTTC. This translates into CASSSYRQYGYTF.

The J gene is TRBJ1-1, the V gene TRBV7-8; 7 bases align to TRBD1. V gave up 1 base and J gave up 6 bases; unmatched junction bases: 14. The germline gives CDR1 SGHVS, CDR2 FQNEAQ. CDR3 length: 17 amino acids. In DNA, the CDR3 is TGTGCCAGCAGCTTAGAATTATTGACAGGGAGGTACTCTGAAGCTTTCTTT. Translation gives CASSLELLTGRYSEAFF.

For the CDR3, the DNA is TGTGCCAGCAGTCCCCCAAGGACTAGCGGGAGGGCCGGAGATACGCAGTATTTT. Its translation is CASSPPRTSGRAGDTQYF. The chain links TRBV27 to TRBJ2-3; 15 nucleotides line up with TRBD2. CDR1 is MNHEY and CDR2 is SMNVEV in the germline V gene (reference sequence). The CDR3 has 18 amino acids. V dropped 5 bases and J dropped 5; count of bases not matched to a gene: 11.

The V and J genes are TRBV6-5 and TRBJ1-6; 8 bases are a match to TRBD1. This CDR3 spans 14 amino acids. Germline V lookup: CDR1 MNHEY, CDR2 SVGAGI. Trimming removed 6 bases from V and 11 bases from J; junction bases left unmatched: 9. The CDR3 reads CASSLGTGQTPLHF. The DNA of the CDR3 is TGTGCCAGCAGCCTGGGGACAGGACAAACACCCCTCCACTTT.

In this sample, this clone is medium-sized. The rearrangement joins TRBV15 to TRBJ1-6; D not resolved. This CDR3 spans 14 amino acids. Trimming left V 4 bases short and J 9 bases short, with 13 bases between. Germline assignment: CDR1 LNHNV and CDR2 YYDKDF (reference sequence). CDR3 coding DNA: TGTGCCACCAGCAAGGCCCCGAGGACTTCACCCCTCCACTTT. Translated, it gives CATSKAPRTSPLHF.

The chain's CDR3 is CSVAEAGTGELFF. The CDR3 DNA is TGCAGCGTTGCGGAGGCAGGTACCGGGGAGCTGTTTTTT. The chain employs TRBV29-1 and TRBJ2-2; maybe TRBD2 (5 bases). CDR3 length equals 13 residues. CDR1 and CDR2 (germline): SQVTM, ANQGSEA. Between the trimmed V and J ends, which lost 4 bases and 5 bases, there was a span of 11 bases.

The CDR3 spells CASSESSQSNTGELFF. The CDR3 coding sequence is TGCGCCAGCAGTGAGTCTAGTCAGTCGAACACCGGGGAGCTGTTTTTT. This rearrangement joins TRBV10-2 to TRBJ2-2; D remains ambiguous. The CDR3 is 16 residues long. V was shortened by 0 bases and J by 0 bases, with 8 bases between the two germline ends. Germline loops: CDR1 WSHSY, CDR2 SAAADI.

The chain has TRBV10-2 and TRBJ2-5, with 8 positions matching TRBD1. Germline V lookup: CDR1 WSHSY, CDR2 SAAADI. V lost 10 bases and J lost 1; bases outside the gene matches: 5. This CDR3 spans 13 amino acids. CDR3 sequence reads: CATNTGGQETQYF. The CDR3 nucleotides read TGCGCCACAAACACAGGGGGCCAAGAGACCCAGTACTTC.

The V gene is TRBV19, the J gene TRBJ2-3; perhaps TRBD1 as D (6 bases). Per germline, CDR1 LNHDA and CDR2 SQIVND (reference sequence). Trimming removed 5 bases from V and 2 bases from J, with 14 bases in between. The CDR3 covers 15 residues. In nucleotides, the CDR3 is TGTGCCAGTAGTTGGGGGCCGGGGAACACAGATACGCAGTATTTT. Its protein is CASSWGPGNTDTQYF.

This clone showed up just once. V gene TRBV28 combines with J gene TRBJ1-6; D is possibly TRBD1 (5 bases). The V gene lost 3 bases and the J gene lost 7 bases, with 10 bases spanning the gap. Germline assignment: CDR1 MDHEN and CDR2 SYDVKM. This CDR3 contains 14 residues. The CDR3 DNA follows: TGTGCCAGCAGTTTTCAGGGCCAAAATTCACCCCTCCACTTT. It encodes CASSFQGQNSPLHF.

The chain uses TRBV11-2 and TRBJ2-1; D possibly corresponds to TRBD2 (5 bases). The CDR3 totals 16 residues. The V end lost 8 bases, the J end lost 3 bases, and 20 bases lay between the germline ends. CDR1 is SGHAT and CDR2 is FQNNGV in the germline V gene. The CDR3 DNA reads as TGTGCCAGCCGGGGTGGCGGACCCGAAGGCTACAATGAGCAGTTCTTC. Amino acid sequence: CASRGGGPEGYNEQFF.

V and J are TRBV18 and TRBJ1-1; TRBD1 matches 7 bases. The CDR3 is 15 amino acids. Unmatched junction bases numbered 9, after V lost 3 bases and J lost 5 bases. Per germline, CDR1 KGHSH and CDR2 LQKENI. The CDR3 nucleotides read TGTGCCAGCTCACCTCCACCCCACAGGGGAACTGAAGCTTTCTTT. Amino acids: CASSPPPHRGTEAFF.